This TCR beta chain was observed in a study of PD-1 blockade in classical Hodgkin lymphoma. The length of the CDR3 is 14 residues. Trimming shortened V by 5 bases and J by 0 bases, and 7 bases separated the two germline ends. Germline CDR1 is ENHRY and CDR2 is SYGVKD. Data came from immunoSEQ multiplex PCR; TCRdb stores just in-frame clones and leaves some out. The table lists 35,000 to 50,000 clones, 60% to 80% of them singletons. Time point indicated: cycle 4 day 1 (C4D1), after more than five weeks of nivolumab. There was relapse after autologous stem cell transplantation in every patient, and there was variation in brentuximab vedotin exposure.

This TCR came from a human donor with classical Hodgkin lymphoma. The rearrangement joins TRBV10-3 to TRBJ2-2; D unclear. This specimen consisted of peripheral blood mononuclear cells (PBMCs), obtained before the fourth cycle of nivolumab. The CDR3 region has the DNA TGTGCCATCAGTTTTACAGCGAACACCGGGGAGCTGTTTTTT. It translates to CAISFTANTGELFF.